This T cell receptor beta chain was obtained from a study of blood T cells in healthy people across ages (dated by TCRdb to 2014 to 2015). As for the study more broadly: In model experiments, template switching captured roughly one uniquely barcoded TCR beta cDNA molecule for every two T cells. Donors were grouped into four age groups: young (average about 15 years), middle-aged (39), aged (around 60) and long-lived (roughly 80). Using the same blood draw, the study looked at two additional independent replicas of 1 million unique cDNA reads for two donors, one aged 18 to 30 and the other aged 80 or older. Using deep sequencing normalized with unique cDNA molecular identifiers, the study measured how TCR beta repertoire diversity changes with age.

The cysteine opens and the phenylalanine closes a CDR3 of 15 amino acids. The DNA shown is the 45-base CDR3, in frame from base 1. The germline V gene encodes CDR1 DFQATT and CDR2 SNEGSKA (reference sequence). Trimming takes 2 bases off V and 2 bases off J; junction bases not matched to a gene: 6. Paper-wide results and their limitations: Bulk unsorted PBMC profiling prevented conclusive comparison of naive and antigen-experienced compartments. As age increased, observed TCR beta diversity per million T cells dropped in a roughly linear way, and a significant reduction was already evident by age about 40. Donor CMV infection status was unknown, potentially confounding age-related changes in expanded clonotypes. The percentage of naive T cells measured by flow cytometry correlated strongly with observed TCR beta diversity. Estimates of total diversity based on one million sequenced T cells were regarded as lower bounds and as underestimates. The long-lived group showed more naive CD4+ T cells, fewer expanded clones and increased TCR diversity than the aged group, suggesting age selection.

Details on this clonotype: Its antigen is still unknown. The record has no base qualities; no much larger clone is one base away.

The approximately 41 donors, aged about 6 to 95 years, were systemically healthy Caucasian individuals from Russia. Each donor gave around 9 milliliters of peripheral blood, collected into EDTA-treated Vacutainer tubes. Ficoll-Paque density-gradient centrifugation was used to isolate PBMCs, with at least 7 million obtained per sample. Trizol reagent was used to extract total RNA from PBMCs, with at least 5.5 micrograms per sample. Naive CD45RAhigh/CD27high T cell percentages were measured by flow cytometry on a PBMC aliquot from every donor. Library preparation was by 5' RACE. Sequencing instrument: Illumina HiSeq 2500. The second PCR ran for about 6 to 12 cycles and used a J-beta primer mix along with a sample-barcoded 5' primer. A template-switch 5' adaptor carrying 12 random nucleotides introduced a unique molecular identifier onto each TCR beta cDNA molecule. Each sample yielded at least 2.5 million CDR3-containing paired-end reads. First-strand cDNA was synthesized from all RNA with the Mint cDNA synthesis kit, primed by a TRBC-specific oligonucleotide. Following uracil-DNA glycosylase treatment, a first 18-cycle PCR with universal primers M1SS and BC2_uni_R was performed on all cDNA. The source study handled its data this way. For normalization, 1 million high-quality reads, each with a distinct molecular identifier, were randomly selected from each sample. Reads with shared molecular identifiers were discarded instead of being binned into consensus sequences. MiTCR, with a Q25 quality threshold and the strictest error-elimination algorithm, was used for CDR3 identification, clonotype clustering and error correction. A nonparametric unseen species model with Euler transformation was used to estimate lower-bound total TCR beta diversity. TCRdb reworked the public reads: Q25 trimming with fastp, MiXCR clone assembly, productive beta chains retained. CDR3 protein duplicates are merged, each entry listing the most common genes and DNA. TCRdb, not the original authors, processed these V and J calls. Across this sample there are about 570,000 distinct CDR3 sequences, with roughly a quarter seen only once. The ten largest clones take up approximately 3.5% of the sample.

The data also belong to a second study, concerning T cells of mothers and their children. The second paper further reports: The donors were nine systemically healthy Caucasian individuals, made up of three mothers and their six children. cDNA synthesis used all of the extracted RNA, with approximately 1.6 ug of RNA in each 15 ul reaction. In the second PCR, the M1S primer added sample barcodes and 2-4 random nucleotides. Over 9.5 million TCR beta CDR3 reads were obtained for each mother, and 3 million to 3.5 million reads were obtained for each child. Thymic selection shapes the output of TCR recombination in a similar way in related and unrelated pairs, and inherited differences have a minor effect. Normalized repertoire overlap was always slightly but never significantly higher in related than unrelated mother-child pairs. With a sensitivity of around 97 clones per million clonotypes, no persistent microchimeric T cell clones were detected. To look for features that set related mother-child pairs apart from unrelated individuals, the researchers ran deep NGS to compare the TCR beta repertoires of mothers and children. Mothers averaged roughly 40 +/- 4 years of age and children averaged approximately 12 +/- 4 years. After adapters were ligated using NEBNext reagents, the libraries underwent 100+100 nt paired-end sequencing on an Illumina HiSeq 2000. To prevent cross-contamination, the mother and child libraries were prepared a month apart and were sequenced in separate runs. Each donor had between about 450,000 and 2,100,000 distinct TCR beta clonotypes identified. Naive TCR beta clonotypes were estimated from low-frequency clonotypes matched to each donor's FACS-determined naive share, without sorting.

This sequence originates from a boy younger than 10 in good health. The receptor chain draws on TRBV20-1 and TRBJ2-5, with 9 bases aligning to TRBD2. Sequencing input: blood. The bases read TGCAGTGCTAGACCGTGGCGGGAGGGACAAGAGACCCAGTACTTC. Translated, this gives CSARPWREGQETQYF.